This T cell receptor beta chain was observed in a study of beta chain features in type 1 diabetes. General study results and limits: TCRB CDR3 length was moderately but significantly reduced in all four CD4+ subsets of Type 1 diabetes patients.

Notes on this clone: Antigen: not known.

cDNA synthesis used the whole RNA isolate, giving expressed TCRB sequences. Clones were sequenced by immunoSEQ multiplex PCR, and TCRdb holds only the in-frame ones, with some missing. Among 350,000 to 450,000 clones listed, around an eighth were seen once. The TCR comes from a woman in her late teens or twenties with type 1 diabetes. Sequencing used naive CD4+ T cells from blood.

In DNA, the CDR3 is TGTGCCATCAGTGGGGGACAGGAGGCCGAAGCTTTCTTT. Amino acid sequence: CAISGGQEAEAFF. The rearrangement links TRBV10-3 to TRBJ1-1; 8 nucleotides match TRBD1. CDR1 ENHRY and CDR2 SYGVKD come from the germline V gene. This CDR3 has 13 amino acids. Trimming at V came to 4 bases and at J to 8 bases, leaving 6 bases not matched to a gene.